The T cell receptor beta chain under discussion was sequenced for a study of cytomegalovirus exposure and HLA in healthy donors (dated 2017 in TCRdb). Regarding the study in general: According to an earlier analysis of 587 of the donors, about 180 million T cells yielded roughly 100 million unique TCR beta sequences and 250 to 350 Gb of sequence data. The number of typed donors differed by locus: about 620-630 for A, B, C, DRB1 and DQB1; 500 to 550 for DQA1; 606 for DPA1; and roughly 450 for DPB1. HLA typing included class I and class II loci at four-digit resolution. Among the roughly 410 genotyped donors, around 79% belonged to the genetic ancestry cluster associated with self-reported Caucasian donors. The study profiled the T cell repertoires of around 700 subjects by immunosequencing and related them to cytomegalovirus serostatus. Every discovery cohort repertoire had been produced on one sequencing platform. Several DR-DQ haplotypes were handled as single units for association and clustering, since linkage in the cohort was strong. To study patterns of TCR occurrence, a later analysis re-analyzed previously published TCR beta repertoires from around 700 donors and added high-resolution HLA genotyping. A later genetic analysis used genome-wide SNP genotypes for about 65% of the roughly 700 donors, treating that subset as a discovery cohort. Alongside the repertoire data, information on donor age, sex, ethnicity and CMV serostatus was compiled. In the later analysis, no new phenotypic data were used to find candidate immune exposures; instead, reliance was placed on TCR beta sequences and their occurrence across donors. An early release covering 550 to 700 HLA-typed donors comprised approximately 290 gigabases of sequencing data and around 80 million unique TCR sequences. On average, 235,054 unique TCR beta nucleotide sequences were sequenced per donor among some 420 genotyped donors of the cohort, with roughly 18% of those sequences being non-productive. An earlier analysis of several hundred of the donors applied high-throughput TCR beta sequencing to assess whether each TCR beta V gene segment acted as functional or pseudogenic. The study was designed to test whether signatures of past pathogen exposure could be identified by cataloging public T cell receptors. To predict cytomegalovirus infection status, the study brought together high-throughput TCR immunosequencing, statistical association of individual TCRs with disease status, and machine learning. Along with the roughly 610-subject first cohort, a separate validation cohort of over a hundred different subjects was used. Broader findings and caveats from the paper: In an earlier analysis of around 500 of the donors, most TCR beta V segments appeared in productive rearrangements about 87% or about 30% of the time, broadly matching IMGT annotations. According to a later analysis, TCR association rates differed among HLA loci, with DRB1 alleles showing the most associated TCRs and HLA-C alleles showing the fewest. Roughly uniform sequencing depth across donors was assumed in presence/absence analyses, although this assumption may not hold. According to a later analysis, parvovirus B19, influenza, CMV and Epstein-Barr virus appeared linked to several top co-occurrence clusters. Immune exposure information for the cohort was limited to CMV serostatus. Correlated functional status among segregating V segments might reflect linkage disequilibrium, but an unknown experimental factor could not be ruled out. When HLA alleles, especially DR and DQ, strongly co-occurred, TCR associations were difficult to assign to individual alleles. The authors suggested that the approach could potentially be extended to other disease states and immunological phenotypes. In vitro tests confirmed that three of the cytomegalovirus-associated TCR beta chains recognize cytomegalovirus antigens. In a later genetic analysis, a missense DCLRE1C variant was associated with V-gene and J-gene trimming of TCR beta chains, and the association was replicated in an independent cohort. A later analysis associated 15,000 to 20,000 TCR beta sequences with specific HLA alleles at a false discovery rate of 0.05. A further reported finding was that TCR beta sequences accurately predicted the HLA-A and HLA-B alleles for most subjects in the first cohort. Because some donors lacked HLA typing at each locus, the association tests relied only on the typed subset. Some IMGT-functional V segments, including TRBV6-2 and TRBV6-3, could not be told apart with the 87-base-pair reads, so those segments were excluded. A group of highly shared sequence variants was considered likely to be a technical artifact of the sequencing pipeline. According to a later genetic analysis, donors in an Asian-associated ancestry cluster had fewer N-insertions in productive TCRs than the approximately 610-donor mean. In the study, 150 to 200 TCR beta chains were listed as associated with cytomegalovirus. The cohort was sequenced for TCR beta chains only, and without alpha or paired-chain data the features that could be detected were limited. The classifier was reported to diagnose cytomegalovirus status with high specificity and sensitivity in both the original and validation cohorts. In a later analysis, HLA-associated TCR beta chains were found to be more clonally expanded and to have lower generation probabilities than equally common non-associated chains. Most TCR sequences were observed very rarely across donors, whereas some public TCRs were present in many individuals. Approximately 18 rarely observed V segments, including chromosome 9 orphons, were excluded from the earlier analysis of approximately 600 of the donors because counts were too low. According to a later analysis, most CMV-associated TCR beta chains appeared to be HLA-restricted, and the HLA associations seemed to be driven largely by CMV exposure.

The cohort comprised 670 or so healthy bone marrow donors. At the time of sampling, all cohort members were nominally healthy, though unrecorded immune exposures were likely present. The donor tested CMV seropositive, placing the donor among the 289 seropositive members of the cohort. Every donor gave a peripheral blood sample, and the peripheral blood mononuclear cells from that sample were used for TCR beta sequencing. Genomic DNA was extracted from the blood cell samples with the Qiagen DNeasy Blood Extraction Kit. Turning to this clone: Its antigen has not been determined. Base qualities are missing; no much larger clone stands one base away.

Measured from the cysteine to the phenylalanine, the CDR3 is 14 residues long. The sequence is cut down to CDR3 DNA, 42 bases in frame from base 1. From the germline V gene (reference sequence), CDR1 is WNHNN and CDR2 is SYGVQD. Ends trimmed: V by 3 bases, J by 2 bases; bases unmatched to a gene: 4. Preparation of the library involved the immunoSEQ multiplex PCR assay. For the multiplex PCR, a mixture combining 60 forward primers for TCR Vbeta segments and 13 reverse primers for TCR Jbeta segments was used. The CDR3 region of rearranged TCR beta genes was amplified from genomic DNA by a multiplex PCR assay. On the Illumina HiSeq System, the amplified TCR beta libraries were sequenced as 87-base-pair reads. The original methods were these. A later analysis tallied 80 million to 95 million unique TCR beta chains across the 700 or so repertoires, and approximately 12 million of those chains were shared by two or more donors. Raw reads were error-corrected and collapsed into unique sequences by a nearest-neighbor algorithm in which closely related sequences were merged to remove PCR and sequencing errors. Alignment of CDR3 sequences to IMGT reference sequences was used to assign V, D and J gene segments. Each retained sequence needed at least a six-nucleotide match to both a V gene segment and a J gene segment. Rearrangements were called productive when the CDR3 lacked stop codons and stayed in frame with V and J; all others were non-productive. CDR3 was defined by IMGT convention, running from the second conserved V-encoded cysteine to the conserved J-encoded phenylalanine. In an earlier analysis of around 540 of the donors, sequences lacking an unambiguous match to a single V gene segment were excluded. In an earlier analysis of some 590 of the donors, V segments were called functional above 56.7% productive rearrangements and were called segregating when the between-donor standard deviation exceeded 5%. To diagnose cytomegalovirus status from the catalog of TCR beta chain sequences, a statistical classification framework was built. A later analysis assigned V and J genes by comparing TCR nucleotide sequences with IMGT/GENE-DB human TR gene sequences. In a later analysis, CDR3 sequences and most-parsimonious VDJ recombination scenarios were assigned using the TCRdist pipeline. In a later analysis, every TCR beta chain was defined by the combination of its CDR3 amino acid sequence and its V-gene family, and reads without a unique V-gene family were dropped. To address suspected cross-contamination and a sequencing artifact, a later analysis removed roughly 640 highly shared, low-generation-probability nucleotide sequences. In a later analysis, a clonal expansion index was calculated for each public chain from normalized within-repertoire ranks of inferred template counts. In a later analysis, generation probabilities were computed with a VDJ recombination model fitted to out-of-frame rearrangements, and the resulting probabilities were checked against IGoR. Hypergeometric tests were used in a later analysis to score TCR-TCR, TCR-HLA and TCR-CMV co-occurrence, with a repertoire-size bias correction applied to the TCR pairs. A later analysis estimated false discovery rates by permuting HLA or CMV assignments 20 times. In a later analysis, co-occurring TCRs were grouped using DBSCAN, with TCRdist sequence similarity added in when clustering inside HLA-allele-positive subsets. Repertoires with fewer than 30,000 or more than 120,000 public chains were left out of co-occurrence clustering, as were four to six repertoires with anomalous nucleotide sharing. The immuneACCESS repertoire file appears here via TCRdb, limited to in-frame rearrangements. These files lack a portion of the clones; in checked studies, under half of the deficit traces to unresolved V genes, and the cause of the others is not known. V and J calls and clone size follow that table, whereas D and trimming were derived from the DNA. In all, the sample holds about 160,000 clones, and approximately 80% of those were seen once. The top ten clones comprise roughly 2.8% of the sample.

This clonotype was obtained from a woman in her forties in good health and CMV-seropositive. The sequenced material came from PBMCs. The chain is encoded by TRBV10-1 joined to TRBJ2-7, with TRBD2 identical over 7 junction bases. CDR3 protein: CASSDGGRAYEQYF. The nucleotide sequence reads as follows: TGCGCCAGCAGTGACGGTGGGAGGGCCTACGAGCAGTACTTC.